The TCR beta chain under discussion was sequenced for a study of beta chain features in type 1 diabetes. Study-wide background: All samples combined gave about 100 million sorted cells for examination. Overall study results and limits: Patients' naive, central memory and regulatory TCRB repertoires appeared more alike than those of healthy donors. PCR might preferentially amplify shorter templates, equally in patients and controls. Among patients with Type 1 diabetes, TCRB CDR3s were moderately but significantly shorter in every one of the four CD4+ subsets.

Germline V gives CDR1 SGHDN, CDR2 FVKESK. The CDR3 spans 12 residues. V was clipped by 1 base and J by 2 bases, with 2 bases between them. This clone was detected only a few times. Its specificity is not known. The same CDR3 arises from other DNA sequences in this sample as well. Expressed TCRB transcripts were sequenced because the isolated RNA had all been reverse transcribed beforehand. Produced via immunoSEQ multiplex PCR; TCRdb's table is partial and in-frame only. The data show 600,000 to 750,000 clones, with roughly 12% seen just once and approximately 0.11% held by the top ten. CD4+ cells of the naive, central memory, regulatory and stem cell-like memory types were sorted via CD45RO/CCR7/CD25/CD127/CD95/CD27.

The chain has TRBV14 and TRBJ2-5; D remains ambiguous. The clonotype was recovered from a man aged 25-40 years with type 1 diabetes. Sequences were obtained from naive CD4+ T cells from blood. The CDR3 DNA sequence: TGTGCCAGCAGCCAAGTACAAGAGACCCAGTACTTC. Translated, it gives CASSQVQETQYF.